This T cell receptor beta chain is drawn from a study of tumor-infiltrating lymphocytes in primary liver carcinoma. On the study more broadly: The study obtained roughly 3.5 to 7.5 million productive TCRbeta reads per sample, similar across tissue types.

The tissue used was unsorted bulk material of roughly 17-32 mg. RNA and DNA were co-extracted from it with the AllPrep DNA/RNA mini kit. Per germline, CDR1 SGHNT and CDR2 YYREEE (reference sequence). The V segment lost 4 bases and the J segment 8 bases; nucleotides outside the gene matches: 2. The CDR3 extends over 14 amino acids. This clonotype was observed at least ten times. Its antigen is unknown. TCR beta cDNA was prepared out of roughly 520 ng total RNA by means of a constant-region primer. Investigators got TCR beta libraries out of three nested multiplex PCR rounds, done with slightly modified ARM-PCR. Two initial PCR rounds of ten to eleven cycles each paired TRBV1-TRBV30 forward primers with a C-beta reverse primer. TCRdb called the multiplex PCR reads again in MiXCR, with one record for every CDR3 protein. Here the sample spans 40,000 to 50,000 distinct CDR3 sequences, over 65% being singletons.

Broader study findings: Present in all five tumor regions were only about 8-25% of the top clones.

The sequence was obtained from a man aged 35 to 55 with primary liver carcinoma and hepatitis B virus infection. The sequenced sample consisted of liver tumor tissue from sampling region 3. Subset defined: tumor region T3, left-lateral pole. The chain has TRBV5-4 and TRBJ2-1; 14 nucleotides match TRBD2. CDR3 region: CASSGGLAGDEQFF. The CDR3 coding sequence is TGTGCCAGCAGCGGGGGACTAGCGGGAGATGAGCAGTTCTTC.